The entry below gives a single T cell receptor beta chain sequence along with its context. The antigen it recognizes is unknown. No much larger clone exists at a distance of one base, and base qualities are not known. The immunoSEQ Assay, a bias-controlled multiplex PCR, was used to amplify TCRbeta CDR3 regions from genomic DNA. The authors' analysis ran thus. Nucleated cell counts per sample were estimated from amplification of reference gene primers within the assay. To quantify the absolute abundance of each unique TCRbeta CDR3 rearrangement, sequence reads were collapsed and filtered. Productive Simpson clonality was computed per sample as the square root of Simpson's diversity index over productive rearrangements. TCRdb obtained this table from immuneACCESS and retained in-frame rearrangements with V and J assigned. These tables miss some clones; where compared with another copy, unresolved V genes account for less than half of the shortfall, and the remainder is unexplained. Clone size and V and J calls were adopted from that table, with D and trimming inferred from the DNA. This sample holds about 200,000 clones; 88% were observed only once. The ten largest clones represent under 2% of the sample.

This record comes from a study of blood T cell repertoires in COVID-19 (TCRdb year 2020). The study in broad terms: Collaborator samples came from the United States, Italy and Spain and covered acute and convalescent phases of COVID-19. The material from the prospective study consisted of cDNA or gDNA derived from T cells, B-cell-depleted T cells, or PBMCs. Deeply sampled blood TCRbeta repertoires from subjects exposed to, actively infected with, or recovered from COVID-19 were included in the dataset. The repertoires were released in a freely available public database meant as a resource for research on the immune response to SARS-CoV-2. Samples came from the ongoing ImmuneRACE study (first 160 participants) plus 1,254 subjects from 6 global collaborators. Sample metadata almost always included a de-identified subject ID, COVID-19 status, age in years and sex. Where HLA class I and class II types were available, the types were taken from metadata supplied by the sample provider, not from assay-based typing.

The collaborating institutions used their own protocols to collect whole blood in K2EDTA tubes. Collaborator samples were shipped for TCRbeta analysis as frozen whole blood, isolated PBMCs, or DNA extracted from either sample type. Germline trimming amounts to 4 bases on V and 6 bases on J, with 10 as the count of junction bases outside the gene matches. Measured from the cysteine to the phenylalanine, the CDR3 is 15 residues long. Only the CDR3 portion is preserved as DNA: 45 bases, with reading frame beginning at the first base. From the germline V gene, CDR1 is SGHTA and CDR2 is FQGNSA. Study-level results and caveats: Clinical and demographic metadata were provided uncurated, with the amount varying by source and participant.

The sequenced sample was peripheral blood. This sequence was found in a man aged 18 to 29 with active or convalescent COVID-19. The V and J genes are TRBV7-2 and TRBJ2-3, and 7 bases in between align with TRBD2. The CDR3 loop reads CASSWTGGPSDTQYF. The DNA sequence is TGTGCCAGCAGCTGGACGGGGGGACCGAGTGATACGCAGTATTTT.